The next 5 T cell receptor beta chains were all read from a single sample in a study of blood T cell repertoires in COVID-19. This table comes from immunoSEQ multiplex PCR, and its TCRdb copy is limited to in-frame clones, with some not included. Here the sample spans a few hundred thousand clones, approximately 86% being singletons. Material for sequencing was PBMCs or T cells enriched from blood (not recorded which). The origin of the receptors is a woman in her forties or fifties with acute COVID-19.

The CDR3 loop is CASSSIPTGGVLRANTEAFF. CDR3 nucleotide sequence: TGTGCCAGCAGTTCGATTCCGACAGGGGGCGTTTTACGTGCAAACACTGAAGCTTTCTTT. This chain joins TRBV28 and TRBJ1-1; 10 positions agree with TRBD1. CDR1 is MDHEN and CDR2 is SYDVKM in the germline V gene. The CDR3 length is 20 residues. V trimming: 4 bases; J trimming: 2 bases; junction bases outside the gene matches: 19.

This clone was seen just once. The chain employs TRBV27 and TRBJ2-7, with D possibly TRBD2 on 6 matching bases. The CDR3 is made up of 14 amino acids. Germline V gene sequence: CDR1 MNHEY, CDR2 SMNVEV (reference sequence). Trimming removed 5 bases from V and 3 bases from J, with 14 bases in between. DNA of the CDR3: TGTGCCAGCAGTGCGGGACTTCCTATCTACGAGCAGTACTTC. This codes for CASSAGLPIYEQYF.

The chain links TRBV28 to TRBJ2-1; TRBD2 is a possible D gene (7 bases). Trimming took 10 bases from V and 9 from J, leaving 22 bases between them. CDR3 length: 14 residues. CDR1 and CDR2 (germline): MDHEN, SYDVKM. This CDR3 reads CATVKGGRYTEQFF. CDR3 nucleotides: TGTGCCACCGTCAAGGGGGGGAGATATACTGAGCAGTTCTTC.

The J gene is TRBJ2-1, the V gene TRBV19, with 8 bases that match TRBD1. CDR3 length equals 21 residues. V lost 3 bases, J lost 4 bases, and 23 bases stayed unmatched. CDR1 and CDR2 (germline): LNHDA, SQIVND (reference sequence). This chain's CDR3 is CASSMRVAGGPSSRFYNEQFF. The CDR3 DNA sequence: TGTGCCAGTAGTATGCGAGTGGCAGGGGGCCCATCCTCACGCTTTTACAATGAGCAGTTCTTC.

This clone was recorded once. CDR3: CASSSTLVYGYTF. Written as DNA, the CDR3 is TGTGCCAGCAGTTCGACTCTTGTTTATGGCTACACCTTC. The V call is TRBV12-3 or TRBV12-4, the J call TRBJ1-2; D is undetermined. The CDR3 consists of 13 residues. Trimming took 4 bases from V and 5 from J, leaving 11 bases between them.